These T cell receptor beta chains were read from a single sample in a study of shared clonotypes between healthy human individuals. Method: immunoSEQ multiplex PCR; TCRdb's copy keeps in-frame clones and lacks some. The sample holds 400,000 to 600,000 clones, 79% seen once. The sample taken for sequencing was PBMCs. The receptor set was obtained from a woman aged 40-49 years in good health. Some clones in this sample may be carry-over from other donors' samples. Both conserved end residues are part of each CDR3. Each record gives: J gene, clone size, D gene, CDR3 length, V gene, CDR3 DNA, CDR3 protein. A D gene is named only where the DNA matches it firmly. Clone size is given for some rows only: seen once, a few or many times, or a class if the clone is expanded.

TRBJ2-1,-,TRBD2,13,TRBV12-5,TGTGCTAGTGGTAAATCCGGGACTAGTGAGCAGTTCTTC,CASGKSGTSEQFF
TRBJ2-3,-,TRBD2,16,TRBV7-2,TGTGCCAGCAGAGGTAGCGGGAGTCAGCGCACAGATACGCAGTATTTT,CASRGSGSQRTDTQYF
TRBJ2-3,-,-,14,TRBV10-3,TGTGCCATCAGGCCCGTCACCAACGAAGATACGCAGTATTTT,CAIRPVTNEDTQYF
TRBJ1-1,-,TRBD1,12,TRBV7-9,TGTGCCAGCAGCTCGGACAGGGACGCAGCTTTCTTT,CASSSDRDAAFF
TRBJ2-3,-,-,16,TRBV9,TGTGCCAGCAGCGTAGTATCAAGGGGGGGCACAGATACGCAGTATTTT,CASSVVSRGGTDTQYF
TRBJ1-2,-,-,15,TRBV5-1,TGCGCCAGCAGCTTGGCCCTGGCGGATAACTATGGCTACACCTTC,CASSLALADNYGYTF
TRBJ2-7,-,-,13,TRBV28,TGTGCCAGCAGGGAGGGACGGACCTACGAGCAGTACTTC,CASREGRTYEQYF
TRBJ1-5,-,-,13,TRBV30,TGTGCCTGGAGTGGGAGAGGCAATCAGCCCCAGCATTTT,CAWSGRGNQPQHF
TRBJ1-5,-,-,16,TRBV19,TGTGCCAGTAGTAATCCCCCCGGGGACCGCAATCAGCCCCAGCATTTT,CASSNPPGDRNQPQHF
TRBJ2-3,-,-,14,TRBV5-4,TGTGCCAGCAGCCCCAGCTATAGCACAGATACGCAGTATTTT,CASSPSYSTDTQYF
TRBJ1-2,-,-,12,TRBV10-3,TGTGCCATCGGCGCAGGGGTTGGCGGCTACACCTTC,CAIGAGVGGYTF
TRBJ2-7,-,-,12,TRBV28,TGTGCCAGCAGTTTATCGGGCCGCGAGCAGTACTTC,CASSLSGREQYF
TRBJ2-2,few,-,13,TRBV30,TGTGCCTGGAGTGGTAGGGTTGCCGGGGAGCTGTTTTTT,CAWSGRVAGELFF
TRBJ2-2,-,TRBD1,19,TRBV18,TGTGCCAGCTCACCACAGAGTGTCTCGGGACAGGGGAACACCGGGGAGCTGTTTTTT,CASSPQSVSGQGNTGELFF
TRBJ2-7,-,-,11,TRBV10-3,TGTGCCACTGCGACAGGCTACGAGCAGTACTTC,CATATGYEQYF
TRBJ1-4,few,-,14,TRBV7-9,TGTGCCAGCAGCTTAGGCGGTTTGGCAGGGAAACTGTTTTTT,CASSLGGLAGKLFF
TRBJ1-4,-,TRBD1,16,TRBV11-1,TGTGCCAGCAGCGGGGGACAGCGGTTTACTAATGAAAAACTGTTTTTT,CASSGGQRFTNEKLFF
TRBJ1-1,-,TRBD1,15,TRBV7-2,TGTGCCAGCAGCTTATCAGGGGGCGATGACACTGAAGCTTTCTTT,CASSLSGGDDTEAFF
TRBJ1-1,-,-,13,TRBV15,TGTGCCACCAGCAGACTTAACAGGACTGAAGCTTTCTTT,CATSRLNRTEAFF
TRBJ1-4,-,-,16,TRBV4-3,TGCGCCAGCAGCCAAGGACTGGGCGGTGCACCCGAAAGGGTGTTTTTT,CASSQGLGGAPERVFF
TRBJ2-2,-,-,18,TRBV7-3,TGTGCCAGCAGCTTAAATGGGGGCCAAAACATCGGGACCGGGGAGCTGTTTTTT,CASSLNGGQNIGTGELFF
TRBJ1-1,-,-,13,TRBV28,TGTGCCAGCAGTTTTTCCGGGAACACTGAAGCTTTCTTT,CASSFSGNTEAFF
TRBJ2-5,-,-,16,TRBV5-4,TGTGCCAGCAGCTTGGGCAGGGGCCCGATGGCAGAGACCCAGTACTTC,CASSLGRGPMAETQYF
TRBJ2-7,-,TRBD2,14,TRBV4-1,TGCGCCAGCAGCCACGCAAGCGGGAGCGACGAGCAGTACTTC,CASSHASGSDEQYF
TRBJ1-2,-,TRBD1,13,TRBV28,TGTGCCAGCAGTTTACAGGGGGTCTATGGCTACACCTTC,CASSLQGVYGYTF
TRBJ2-1,-,TRBD1,16,TRBV5-1,TGCGCCAGCAGCTTAACCGGGACAGCCATATACAATGAGCAGTTCTTC,CASSLTGTAIYNEQFF